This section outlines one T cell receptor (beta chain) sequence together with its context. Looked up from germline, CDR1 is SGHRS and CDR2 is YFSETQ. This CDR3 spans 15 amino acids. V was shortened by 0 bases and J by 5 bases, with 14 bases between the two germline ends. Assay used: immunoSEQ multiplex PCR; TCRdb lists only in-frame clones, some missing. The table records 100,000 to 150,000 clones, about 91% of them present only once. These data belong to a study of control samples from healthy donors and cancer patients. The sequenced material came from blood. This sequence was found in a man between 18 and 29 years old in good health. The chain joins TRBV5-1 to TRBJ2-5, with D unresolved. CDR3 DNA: TGCGCCAGCAGCTTGGCTCTATCGGGTCAGGAGACCCAGTACTTC. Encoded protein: CASSLALSGQETQYF.